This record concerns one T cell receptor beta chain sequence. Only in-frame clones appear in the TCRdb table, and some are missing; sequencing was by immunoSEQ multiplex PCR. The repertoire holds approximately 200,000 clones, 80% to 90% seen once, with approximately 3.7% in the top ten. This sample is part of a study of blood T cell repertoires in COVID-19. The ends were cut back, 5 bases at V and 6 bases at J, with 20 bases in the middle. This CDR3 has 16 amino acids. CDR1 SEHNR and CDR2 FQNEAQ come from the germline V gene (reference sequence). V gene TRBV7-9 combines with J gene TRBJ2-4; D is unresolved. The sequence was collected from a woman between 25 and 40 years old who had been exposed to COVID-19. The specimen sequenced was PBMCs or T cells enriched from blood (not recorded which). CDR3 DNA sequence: TGTGCCAGCAGCGCCTCGCGGCGAGCTGGTTTAAACATTCAGTACTTC. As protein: CASSASRRAGLNIQYF. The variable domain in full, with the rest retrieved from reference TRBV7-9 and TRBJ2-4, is DTGVSQNPRHKITKRGQNVTFRCDPISEHNRLYWYRQTLGQGPEFLTYFQNEAQLEKSRLLSDRFSAERPKGSFSTLEIQRTEQGDSAMYLCASSASRRAGLNIQYFGAGTRLSVL.